The rows below give T cell receptor beta chains drawn from one sample of a study of cytotoxic CD8 clonotypes in ibrutinib-treated CLL. The protocol was immunoSEQ multiplex PCR, while the TCRdb copy is restricted to in-frame clones and leaves out a portion. The table lists a few hundred thousand clones, 67% of them singletons. The sample was PBMCs, taken after 36 months of ibrutinib treatment. The receptors here all came from a human donor with chronic lymphocytic leukemia. Both conserved end residues are part of each CDR3. The order of the fields is D gene, clone size, V gene, J gene, CDR3 DNA, CDR3 protein. A D gene is named only where the DNA matches it firmly. Only part of the rows carry a size: once, few, many, or a class if the clone is expanded.

d_gene: NA; abundance: NA; v_gene: TRBV4-1; j_gene: TRBJ2-5; CDR3nt: TGCGCCAGCAGCCTAGTAGAGCAAGAGACCCAGTACTTC; CDR3aa: CASSLVEQETQYF
d_gene: NA; abundance: NA; v_gene: TRBV7-2; j_gene: TRBJ2-5; CDR3nt: TGTGCCAGCAGTCGTCCTGTGGTCTCTCTTGCCCAAGAGACCCAGTACTTC; CDR3aa: CASSRPVVSLAQETQYF
d_gene: NA; abundance: NA; v_gene: TRBV20-1; j_gene: TRBJ2-2; CDR3nt: TGCAGTGCTTTCCGGTCCGGGGAGCTGTTTTTT; CDR3aa: CSAFRSGELFF
d_gene: NA; abundance: few; v_gene: TRBV6-6; j_gene: TRBJ1-5; CDR3nt: TGTGCCAGCAGTTACTGGGGTGGGCCCCAGCATTTT; CDR3aa: CASSYWGGPQHF
d_gene: TRBD2; abundance: NA; v_gene: TRBV2; j_gene: TRBJ2-7; CDR3nt: TGTGCCGGGGGGACTAGCGGGAACTCCTACGAGCAGTACTTC; CDR3aa: CAGGTSGNSYEQYF
d_gene: NA; abundance: NA; v_gene: TRBV6-5; j_gene: TRBJ2-5; CDR3nt: TGTGCCAGCAGTTACGCGGCCGAAGAGACCCAGTACTTC; CDR3aa: CASSYAAEETQYF
d_gene: NA; abundance: NA; v_gene: TRBV27; j_gene: TRBJ1-6; CDR3nt: TGTGCCAGCAGGTCAGATGACTCCTATAATTCACCCCTCCACTTT; CDR3aa: CASRSDDSYNSPLHF
d_gene: NA; abundance: once; v_gene: TRBV11-2; j_gene: TRBJ1-3; CDR3nt: TGTGCCAGCAGCCGTAACAGGCAAAACTCTGGAAACACCATATATTTT; CDR3aa: CASSRNRQNSGNTIYF
d_gene: TRBD2; abundance: NA; v_gene: TRBV7-7; j_gene: TRBJ2-3; CDR3nt: TGTGCCAGCAGCACCGCCGGGCGGGAGCTGTATTTT; CDR3aa: CASSTAGRELYF
d_gene: NA; abundance: NA; v_gene: TRBV9; j_gene: TRBJ2-3; CDR3nt: TGTGCCAGCAGCGTACGCCGCACAGATACGCAGTATTTT; CDR3aa: CASSVRRTDTQYF
d_gene: TRBD2; abundance: NA; v_gene: TRBV4-1; j_gene: TRBJ2-7; CDR3nt: TGCGCCAGCAGCCAAAACCCCGGGACTAGCGGGGCGTACGAGCAGTACTTC; CDR3aa: CASSQNPGTSGAYEQYF
d_gene: NA; abundance: NA; v_gene: TRBV7-6; j_gene: TRBJ2-5; CDR3nt: TGTGCCAGCAGCTTATGGGACATAGGGCGAGAGACCCAGTACTTC; CDR3aa: CASSLWDIGRETQYF
d_gene: TRBD2; abundance: NA; v_gene: TRBV5-1; j_gene: TRBJ2-7; CDR3nt: TGTGCCAGCAGCCCCCCGGGGGGCTACGAGCAGTACTTC; CDR3aa: CASSPPGGYEQYF
d_gene: NA; abundance: NA; v_gene: TRBV18; j_gene: TRBJ2-7; CDR3nt: TGTGCCAGCTCAGTGGACAGATCCTACGAGCAGTACTTC; CDR3aa: CASSVDRSYEQYF
d_gene: TRBD1; abundance: NA; v_gene: TRBV11-2; j_gene: TRBJ2-7; CDR3nt: TGTGCCAGCAGCTTAGAGTACACAGGGGGCGTTTACGAGCAGTACTTC; CDR3aa: CASSLEYTGGVYEQYF
d_gene: NA; abundance: NA; v_gene: TRBV7-9; j_gene: TRBJ2-4; CDR3nt: TGTGCCAGCAGCGACCCGTGGAGTTCCGTCCCGAACATTCAGTACTTC; CDR3aa: CASSDPWSSVPNIQYF
d_gene: NA; abundance: NA; v_gene: TRBV2; j_gene: TRBJ1-1; CDR3nt: TGTGCCAGCACGAGCGGCCCGAACACTGAAGCTTTCTTT; CDR3aa: CASTSGPNTEAFF
d_gene: NA; abundance: NA; v_gene: TRBV7-3; j_gene: TRBJ2-7; CDR3nt: TGTGCCAGCAGCGCATCCTTGTCGGACTCCTACGAGCAGTACTTC; CDR3aa: CASSASLSDSYEQYF
d_gene: NA; abundance: few; v_gene: TRBV29-1; j_gene: TRBJ2-7; CDR3nt: TGCAGCGTTGCACCGGCGAACTACGAGCAGTACTTC; CDR3aa: CSVAPANYEQYF
d_gene: TRBD2; abundance: NA; v_gene: TRBV25-1; j_gene: TRBJ2-5; CDR3nt: TGTGCCAGCAGTGTCCTAGCGGGAAGGGAGACCCAGTACTTC; CDR3aa: CASSVLAGRETQYF
d_gene: TRBD1; abundance: once; v_gene: TRBV18; j_gene: TRBJ2-1; CDR3nt: TGTGCCAGCTCATCCCGTGACAGGGGGTTCTACAATGAGCAGTTCTTC; CDR3aa: CASSSRDRGFYNEQFF
d_gene: NA; abundance: NA; v_gene: TRBV5-1; j_gene: TRBJ2-1; CDR3nt: TGCGCCAGCAGCCCTTATTCGACAGATTACAATGAGCAGTTCTTC; CDR3aa: CASSPYSTDYNEQFF
d_gene: NA; abundance: NA; v_gene: TRBV5-1; j_gene: TRBJ1-1; CDR3nt: TGCGCCAGCAGCTTGGCCGGTGCTATAGGGGGATGGGGCACTGAAGCTTTCTTT; CDR3aa: CASSLAGAIGGWGTEAFF
d_gene: TRBD2; abundance: NA; v_gene: TRBV7-2; j_gene: TRBJ2-5; CDR3nt: TGTGCCAGCAGCTTAGACCCGCGGGGGGGCTGGGAGACCCAGTACTTC; CDR3aa: CASSLDPRGGWETQYF
d_gene: TRBD2; abundance: few; v_gene: TRBV7-6; j_gene: TRBJ2-3; CDR3nt: TGTGCCAGCAGCTCGGGACTAGCGGGGGGGCCAGAGGCAGATACGCAGTATTTT; CDR3aa: CASSSGLAGGPEADTQYF
d_gene: NA; abundance: few; v_gene: TRBV27; j_gene: TRBJ1-1; CDR3nt: TGTGCCAGCAGTTGGGCCCCGCGGTCTGAAGCTTTCTTT; CDR3aa: CASSWAPRSEAFF
d_gene: NA; abundance: NA; v_gene: TRBV29-1; j_gene: TRBJ1-1; CDR3nt: TGCAGCGTCAGTAAGAGGACAGCCAACACTGAAGCTTTCTTT; CDR3aa: CSVSKRTANTEAFF
d_gene: NA; abundance: NA; v_gene: TRBV6-5; j_gene: TRBJ1-1; CDR3nt: TGTGCCAGCAGTAGCAGACAGTCGATGAACACTGAAGCTTTCTTT; CDR3aa: CASSSRQSMNTEAFF
d_gene: TRBD2; abundance: NA; v_gene: TRBV7-6; j_gene: TRBJ2-5; CDR3nt: TGTGCCAGCAGCCTGCGAGGACTAGCGGGGCCACAAGAGACCCAGTACTTC; CDR3aa: CASSLRGLAGPQETQYF
d_gene: TRBD1; abundance: NA; v_gene: TRBV27; j_gene: TRBJ2-7; CDR3nt: TGTGCCAGCAGTTCGTCCCGGACAGGGGGAGCAGGGGAGCAGTACTTC; CDR3aa: CASSSSRTGGAGEQYF
d_gene: NA; abundance: NA; v_gene: TRBV4-1; j_gene: TRBJ2-7; CDR3nt: TGCGCCAGCAGCTTGATCTTAGGCTACGAGCAGTACTTC; CDR3aa: CASSLILGYEQYF
d_gene: TRBD1; abundance: NA; v_gene: TRBV5-6; j_gene: TRBJ2-1; CDR3nt: TGTGCCAGCAGCTTACAGGACAGGGTGGCCTACAATGAGCAGTTCTTC; CDR3aa: CASSLQDRVAYNEQFF
d_gene: TRBD2; abundance: NA; v_gene: TRBV6-7; j_gene: TRBJ2-7; CDR3nt: TGTGCCAGCGGCATAGCGGGAGGGCCATACGAGCAGTACTTC; CDR3aa: CASGIAGGPYEQYF
d_gene: NA; abundance: NA; v_gene: TRBV9; j_gene: TRBJ2-1; CDR3nt: TGTGCCAGCAGCGTAGCCCCCCGGGGCCTCTACAATGAGCAGTTCTTC; CDR3aa: CASSVAPRGLYNEQFF
d_gene: NA; abundance: once; v_gene: TRBV7-2; j_gene: TRBJ1-2; CDR3nt: TGTGCCAGCAGCCTAGAGGGGGTTGCAGCTAACTATGGCTACACCTTC; CDR3aa: CASSLEGVAANYGYTF
d_gene: TRBD1; abundance: NA; v_gene: TRBV28; j_gene: TRBJ2-3; CDR3nt: TGTGCCAGCAGCACCCGGGACAGGGGCACAGATACGCAGTATTTT; CDR3aa: CASSTRDRGTDTQYF
d_gene: NA; abundance: few; v_gene: TRBV29-1; j_gene: TRBJ2-5; CDR3nt: TGCAGCGTTGAAGATCCCGGCCGGATGCAAGAGACCCAGTACTTC; CDR3aa: CSVEDPGRMQETQYF
d_gene: NA; abundance: NA; v_gene: TRBV6-1; j_gene: TRBJ1-3; CDR3nt: TGTGCCAGCAGTGAAGACAGGGTGGCTGGAAACACCATATATTTT; CDR3aa: CASSEDRVAGNTIYF
d_gene: NA; abundance: NA; v_gene: TRBV29-1; j_gene: TRBJ2-7; CDR3nt: TGCAGCGTTGAAATCGGGAACGAGCAGTACTTC; CDR3aa: CSVEIGNEQYF